The T cell receptor beta chain under discussion was sequenced for a study of blood T cell repertoires in COVID-19. After removal of 2 bases from V and 4 bases from J, the junction contained 7 bases not matched to a gene. Germline loops: CDR1 SEHNR, CDR2 FQNEAQ (reference sequence). The CDR3 length is 15 residues. Measured with immunoSEQ multiplex PCR; TCRdb has only the in-frame clones, and not every one. The sample yields roughly 250,000 clones, more than 70% seen once. Sequencing was carried out using peripheral blood. The chain joins TRBV7-9 to TRBJ1-1; 7 nucleotides line up with TRBD1. The source of this sequence is a middle-aged woman who had recovered from COVID-19. CDR3 in DNA: TGTGCCAGCAGCTTATCGAGGGGGCGGGGCACTGAAGCTTTCTTT. Its protein is CASSLSRGRGTEAFF.